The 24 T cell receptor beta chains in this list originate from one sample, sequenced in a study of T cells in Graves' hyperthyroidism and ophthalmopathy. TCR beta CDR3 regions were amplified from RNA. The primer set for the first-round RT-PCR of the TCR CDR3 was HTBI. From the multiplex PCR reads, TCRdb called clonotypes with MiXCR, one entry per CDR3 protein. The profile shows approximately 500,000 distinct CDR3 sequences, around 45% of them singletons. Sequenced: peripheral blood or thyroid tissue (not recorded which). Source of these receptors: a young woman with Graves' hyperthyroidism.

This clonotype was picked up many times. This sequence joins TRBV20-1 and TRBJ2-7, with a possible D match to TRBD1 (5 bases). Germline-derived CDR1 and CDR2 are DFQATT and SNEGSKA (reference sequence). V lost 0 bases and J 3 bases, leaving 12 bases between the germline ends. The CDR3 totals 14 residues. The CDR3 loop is CSARDSTGYYEQYF. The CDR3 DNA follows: TGCAGTGCTAGAGATTCTACAGGCTACTACGAGCAGTACTTC.

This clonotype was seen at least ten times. For the CDR3, the DNA is TGCGCCAGCAGCTTGGAAGGTACAGACATCACCTACGAGCAGTACTTC. Translation gives CASSLEGTDITYEQYF. The chain employs TRBV5-1 and TRBJ2-7; D gene unclear. Trimming took 0 bases from V and 2 from J, leaving 15 bases between them. The CDR3 runs to 16 residues. The germline V gene has CDR1 SGHRS and CDR2 YFSETQ.

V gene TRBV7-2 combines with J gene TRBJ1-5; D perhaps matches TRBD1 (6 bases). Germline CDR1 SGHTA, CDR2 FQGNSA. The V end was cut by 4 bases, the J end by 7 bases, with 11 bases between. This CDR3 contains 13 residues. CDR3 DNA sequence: TGTGCCAGCAGCTCCAGGGGTGTCCAGCCCCAGCATTTT. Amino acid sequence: CASSSRGVQPQHF.

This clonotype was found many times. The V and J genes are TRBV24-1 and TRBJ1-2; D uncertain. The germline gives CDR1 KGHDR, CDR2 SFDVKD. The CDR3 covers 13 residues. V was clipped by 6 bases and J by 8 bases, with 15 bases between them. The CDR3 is CATSRTQHGGYTF. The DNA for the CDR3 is TGTGCCACCAGTCGCACACAGCACGGGGGCTACACCTTC.

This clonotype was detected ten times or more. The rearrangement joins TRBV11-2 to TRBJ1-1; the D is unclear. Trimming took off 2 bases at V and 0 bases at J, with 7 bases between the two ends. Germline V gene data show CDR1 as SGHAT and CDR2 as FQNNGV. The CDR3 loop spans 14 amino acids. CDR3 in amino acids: CASSLSLMNTEAFF. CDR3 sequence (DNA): TGTGCCAGCAGCTTATCCTTGATGAACACTGAAGCTTTCTTT.

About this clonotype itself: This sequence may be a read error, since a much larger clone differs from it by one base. The CDR3 region has the DNA TGCAGTGCTAGAAGGGGTACGAGCACCGGGGAGCTGTTTTTT. Its protein product is CSARRGTSTGELFF. The chain links TRBV20-1 to TRBJ2-2, with TRBD1 as a possible D gene (5 bases). With 2 bases removed from V and 4 bases from J, the gap between germline ends came to 11 bases. This CDR3 has 14 amino acids. Germline V gene lookup returns CDR1 DFQATT and CDR2 SNEGSKA (reference sequence).

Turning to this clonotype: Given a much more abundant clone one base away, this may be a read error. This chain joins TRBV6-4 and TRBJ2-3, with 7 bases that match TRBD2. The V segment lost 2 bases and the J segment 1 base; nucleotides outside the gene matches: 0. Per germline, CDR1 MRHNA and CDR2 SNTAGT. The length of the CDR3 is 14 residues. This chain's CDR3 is CASSDAGGTDTQYF. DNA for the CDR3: TGTGCCAGCAGTGACGCGGGAGGCACAGATACGCAGTATTTT.

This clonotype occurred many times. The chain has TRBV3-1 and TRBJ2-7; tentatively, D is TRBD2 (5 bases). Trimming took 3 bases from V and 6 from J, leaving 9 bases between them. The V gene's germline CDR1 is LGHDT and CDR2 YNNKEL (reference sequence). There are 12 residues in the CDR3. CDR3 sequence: CASSHYAGEQYF. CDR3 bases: TGTGCCAGCAGCCATTACGCGGGCGAGCAGTACTTC.

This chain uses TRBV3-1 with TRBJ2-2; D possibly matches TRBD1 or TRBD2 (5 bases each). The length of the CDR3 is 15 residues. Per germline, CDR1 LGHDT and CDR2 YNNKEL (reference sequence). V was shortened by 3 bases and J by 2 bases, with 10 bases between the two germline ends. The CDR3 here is CASSHRDGNTGELFF. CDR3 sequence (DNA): TGTGCCAGCAGCCATAGGGACGGTAACACCGGGGAGCTGTTTTTT. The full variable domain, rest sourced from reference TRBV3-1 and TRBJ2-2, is DTAVSQTPKYLVTQMGNDKSIKCEQNLGHDTMYWYKQDSKKFLKIMFSYNNKELIINETVPNRFSPKSPDKAHLNLHINSLELGDSAVYFCASSHRDGNTGELFFGEGSRLTVL.

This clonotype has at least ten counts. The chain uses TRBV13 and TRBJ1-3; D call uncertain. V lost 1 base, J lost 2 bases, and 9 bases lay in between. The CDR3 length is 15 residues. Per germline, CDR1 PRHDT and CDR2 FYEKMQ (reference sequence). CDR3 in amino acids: CASSLVPATGNTIYF. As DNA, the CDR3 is TGTGCCAGCAGCTTAGTGCCGGCAACTGGAAACACCATATATTTT. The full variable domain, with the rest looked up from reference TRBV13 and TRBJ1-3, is AAGVIQSPRHLIKEKRETATLKCYPIPRHDTVYWYQQGPGQDPQFLISFYEKMQSDKGSIPDRFSAQQFSDYHSELNMSSLELGDSALYFCASSLVPATGNTIYFGEGSWLTVV.

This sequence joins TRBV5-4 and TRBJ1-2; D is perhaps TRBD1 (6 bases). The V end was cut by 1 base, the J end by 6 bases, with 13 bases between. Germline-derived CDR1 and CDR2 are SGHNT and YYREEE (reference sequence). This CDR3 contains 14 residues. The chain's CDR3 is CASSLSGDSDGYTF. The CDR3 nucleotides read TGTGCCAGCAGCTTGTCAGGGGATAGTGATGGCTACACCTTC.

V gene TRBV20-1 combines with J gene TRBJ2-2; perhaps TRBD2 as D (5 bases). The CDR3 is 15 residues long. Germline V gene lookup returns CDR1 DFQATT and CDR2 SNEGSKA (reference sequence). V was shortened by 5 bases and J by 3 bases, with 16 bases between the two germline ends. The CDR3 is CSASEGATDTGELFF. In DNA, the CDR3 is TGCAGTGCTTCTGAGGGAGCGACCGACACCGGGGAGCTGTTTTTT.

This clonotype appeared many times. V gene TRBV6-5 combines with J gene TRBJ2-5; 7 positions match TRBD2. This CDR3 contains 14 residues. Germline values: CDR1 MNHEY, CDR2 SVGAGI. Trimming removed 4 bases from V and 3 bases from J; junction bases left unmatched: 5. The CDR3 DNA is TGTGCCAGCAGTTTATCTAGCGGTAAAGAGACCCAGTACTTC. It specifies CASSLSSGKETQYF.

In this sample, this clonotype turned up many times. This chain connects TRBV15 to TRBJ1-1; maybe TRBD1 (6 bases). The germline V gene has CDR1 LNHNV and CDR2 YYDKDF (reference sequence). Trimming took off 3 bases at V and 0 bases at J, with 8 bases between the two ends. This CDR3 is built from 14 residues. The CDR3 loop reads CATSSRDMNTEAFF. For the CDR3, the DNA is TGTGCCACCAGCAGCAGGGACATGAACACTGAAGCTTTCTTT.

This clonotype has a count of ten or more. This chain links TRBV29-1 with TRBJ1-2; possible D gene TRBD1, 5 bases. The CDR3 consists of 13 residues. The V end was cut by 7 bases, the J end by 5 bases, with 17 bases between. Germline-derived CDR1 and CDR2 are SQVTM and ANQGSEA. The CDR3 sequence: CSGGGRDSYGYTF. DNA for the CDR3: TGCAGCGGGGGAGGTAGGGACTCTTATGGCTACACCTTC. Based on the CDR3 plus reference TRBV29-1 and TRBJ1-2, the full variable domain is SAVISQKPSRDICQRGTSLTIQCQVDSQVTMMFWYRQQPGQSLTLIATANQGSEATYESGFVIDKFPISRPNLTFSTLTVSNMSPEDSSIYLCSGGGRDSYGYTFGSGTRLTVV.

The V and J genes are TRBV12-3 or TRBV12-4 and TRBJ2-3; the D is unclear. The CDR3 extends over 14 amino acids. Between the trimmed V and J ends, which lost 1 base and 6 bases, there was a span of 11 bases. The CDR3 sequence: CASSLVGAYDTQYF. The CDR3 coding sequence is TGTGCCAGCAGTTTAGTCGGAGCGTACGATACGCAGTATTTT.

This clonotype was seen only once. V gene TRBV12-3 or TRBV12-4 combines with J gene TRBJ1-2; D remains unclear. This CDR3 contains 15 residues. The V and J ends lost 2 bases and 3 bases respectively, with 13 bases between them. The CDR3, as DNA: TGTGCCAGCAGTTTAAGTTTTGGACGTTACTATGGCTACACCTTC. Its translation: CASSLSFGRYYGYTF.

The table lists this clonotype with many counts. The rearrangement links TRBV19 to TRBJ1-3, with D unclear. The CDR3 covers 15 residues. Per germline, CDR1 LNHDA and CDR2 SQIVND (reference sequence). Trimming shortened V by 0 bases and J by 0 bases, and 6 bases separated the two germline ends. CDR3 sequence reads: CASSIDLGSGNTIYF. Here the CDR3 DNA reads TGTGCCAGTAGTATAGATCTCGGCTCTGGAAACACCATATATTTT.

CDR3 coding DNA: TGCGCCAGCAGGAGACTAGGGAGTGATGAGCAGTTCTTC. This translates into CASRRLGSDEQFF. This sequence joins TRBV5-1 and TRBJ2-7, with D tentatively TRBD2 (6 bases). The J call may be mistaken, given a closer DNA end match to TRBJ2-1. Per the germline V gene, CDR1 is SGHRS and CDR2 is YFSETQ. The length of the CDR3 is 13 residues.

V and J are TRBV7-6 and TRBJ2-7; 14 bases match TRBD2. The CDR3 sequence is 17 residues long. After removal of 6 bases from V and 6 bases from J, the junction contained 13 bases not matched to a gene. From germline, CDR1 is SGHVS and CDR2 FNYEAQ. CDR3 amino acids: CASSVPTSGRAFLEQYF. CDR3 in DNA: TGTGCCAGCAGTGTACCGACTAGCGGGAGGGCCTTCCTCGAGCAGTACTTC.

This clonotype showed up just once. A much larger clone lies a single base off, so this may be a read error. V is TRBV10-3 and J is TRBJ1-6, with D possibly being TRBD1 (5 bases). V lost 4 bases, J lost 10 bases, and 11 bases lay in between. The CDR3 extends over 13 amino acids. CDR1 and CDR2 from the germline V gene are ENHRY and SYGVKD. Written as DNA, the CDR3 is TGTGCCATCAGTGGGGGGGTGGACTCACCCCTCCACTTT. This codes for CAISGGVDSPLHF.

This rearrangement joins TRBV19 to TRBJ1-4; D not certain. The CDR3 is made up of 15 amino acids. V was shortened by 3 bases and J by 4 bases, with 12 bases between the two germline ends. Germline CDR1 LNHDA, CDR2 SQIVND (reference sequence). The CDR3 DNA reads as TGTGCCAGTAGTATCGGTCTCACCCATAATGAAAAACTGTTTTTT. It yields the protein CASSIGLTHNEKLFF.

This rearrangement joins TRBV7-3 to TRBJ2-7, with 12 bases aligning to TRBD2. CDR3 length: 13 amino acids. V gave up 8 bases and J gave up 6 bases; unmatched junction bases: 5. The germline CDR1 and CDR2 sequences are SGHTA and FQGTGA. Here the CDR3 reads CASRPGLAGEQYF. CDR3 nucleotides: TGTGCCAGCCGCCCGGGACTAGCGGGCGAGCAGTACTTC.

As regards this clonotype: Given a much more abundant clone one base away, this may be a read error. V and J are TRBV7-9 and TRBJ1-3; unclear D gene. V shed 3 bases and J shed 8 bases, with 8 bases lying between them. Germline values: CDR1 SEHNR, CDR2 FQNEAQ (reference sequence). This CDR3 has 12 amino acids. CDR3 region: CASSFRRDTIYF. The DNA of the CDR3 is TGTGCCAGCAGCTTCCGGCGAGACACCATATATTTT.